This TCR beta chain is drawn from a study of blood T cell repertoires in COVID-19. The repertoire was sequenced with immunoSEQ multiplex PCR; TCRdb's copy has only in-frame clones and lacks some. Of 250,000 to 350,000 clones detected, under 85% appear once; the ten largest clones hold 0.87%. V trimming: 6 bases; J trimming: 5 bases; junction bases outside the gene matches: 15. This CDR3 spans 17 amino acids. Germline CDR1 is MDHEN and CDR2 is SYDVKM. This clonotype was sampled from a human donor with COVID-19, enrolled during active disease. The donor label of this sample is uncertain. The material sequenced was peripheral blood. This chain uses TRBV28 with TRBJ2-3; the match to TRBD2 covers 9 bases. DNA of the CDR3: TGTGCCAGCAGCACCGTTCTTAGCGGGAGAGCCGGAGATACGCAGTATTTT. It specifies CASSTVLSGRAGDTQYF. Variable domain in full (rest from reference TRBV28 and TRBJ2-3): DVKVTQSSRYLVKRTGEKVFLECVQDMDHENMFWYRQDPGLGLRLIYFSYDVKMKEKGDIPEGYSVSREKKERFSLILESASTNQTSMYLCASSTVLSGRAGDTQYFGPGTRLTVL.